What follows are 18 T cell receptor beta chains derived from one specimen sequenced in a study of identical twins. From the 5' RACE reads, TCRdb called clonotypes with MiXCR, one entry per CDR3 protein. Of 460,000 or so distinct CDR3 sequences in the sample, over 12% were seen once. These same data were also listed under a study on yellow fever vaccine responses in identical twins.

The sequenced sample consisted of CD4+ T cells sorted from blood. The receptor set was obtained from a woman aged 18-30 years in good health.

In its sample, this clonotype was seen a few times. V gene TRBV6-2 or TRBV6-3 combines with J gene TRBJ2-5; the D is unclear. Trimming cost V 0 bases and J 3 bases, with 5 bases left between them. CDR1 is MNHEY and CDR2 is SVGEGT in the germline V gene. CDR3 length: 13 residues. The CDR3 loop is CASSYSKEETQYF. DNA of the CDR3: TGTGCCAGCAGTTACTCGAAGGAAGAGACCCAGTACTTC.

This chain uses TRBV29-1 with TRBJ2-1; the match to TRBD2 covers 14 bases. V was pared by 4 bases and J by 9 bases, with 5 bases of the junction left unmatched. The length of the CDR3 is 14 residues. Looked up from germline, CDR1 is SQVTM and CDR2 is ANQGSEA. The CDR3 coding sequence is TGCAGCGTTGGACTAGCGGGAGGGCCGAGTGAGCAGTTCTTC. It translates to CSVGLAGGPSEQFF.

The rearrangement uses TRBV7-9 and TRBJ2-4, with a possible D match to TRBD2 (5 bases). This CDR3 is built from 15 residues. Germline V gives CDR1 SEHNR, CDR2 FQNEAQ (reference sequence). The V gene lost 3 bases and the J gene lost 0 bases, with 9 bases spanning the gap. The CDR3: CASSLSGLAKNIQYF. The CDR3 DNA sequence: TGTGCCAGCAGCTTGAGCGGTCTAGCCAAAAACATTCAGTACTTC.

The chain carries TRBV29-1 and TRBJ2-7; D may be TRBD2 (6 bases). The CDR3 totals 14 residues. V gave up 7 bases and J gave up 1 base, with 17 bases separating them. Germline-derived CDR1 and CDR2 are SQVTM and ANQGSEA. The CDR3 coding sequence is TGCAGCGCAACCCGGAGGGAGGCGTCCTACGAGCAGTACTTC. It specifies CSATRREASYEQYF.

V is TRBV6-6 and J is TRBJ1-1; D possibly corresponds to TRBD1 (5 bases). The CDR3 has 13 residues. V lost 4 bases, J lost 5 bases, and 11 bases lay in between. In germline, CDR1 is MNHNY, CDR2 SVGAGI (reference sequence). This CDR3 reads CASSWATGTEAFF. The CDR3 region has the DNA TGTGCCAGCAGTTGGGCTACAGGAACTGAAGCTTTCTTT.

The CDR3 spells CASSYAPGGGTDTQYF. DNA of the CDR3: TGTGCCAGCAGTTACGCCCCGGGGGGCGGCACAGATACGCAGTATTTT. The chain couples TRBV6-5 to TRBJ2-3, with D perhaps TRBD2 (7 bases). The length of the CDR3 is 16 residues. CDR1 is MNHEY, CDR2 SVGAGI, per germline. The V and J ends lost 2 bases and 1 base respectively, with 13 bases between them.

A note on this clonotype: Since a much larger clone is just one base distant, this may be a read error. The chain links TRBV2 to TRBJ2-5; D not resolved. Germline CDR1 is SNHLY and CDR2 is FYNNEI. CDR3 length equals 10 residues. The CDR3 loop reads CASREETQYF. CDR3 in DNA: TGTGCCAGCAGGGAAGAGACCCAGTACTTC.

This clonotype was detected only a few times. V usage is TRBV7-2 and J usage is TRBJ2-7; 7 bases fit TRBD1. This CDR3 contains 15 residues. CDR1 and CDR2 (germline): SGHTA, FQGNSA. Unmatched junction bases numbered 9, after V lost 5 bases and J lost 2 bases. For the CDR3, the DNA is TGTGCCAGCAGCAAACCGCAGGGGGTGACCTACGAGCAGTACTTC. Amino acid sequence: CASSKPQGVTYEQYF.

This clonotype was seen a handful of times. The CDR3 DNA follows: TGTGCCAGCTCACTGCAACAGGGGCCCCTTTCCCAAGAGACCCAGTACTTC. This translates into CASSLQQGPLSQETQYF. This chain connects TRBV18 to TRBJ2-5; 7 bases fit TRBD1. The ends lost 4 bases at V and 1 base at J; junction bases unmatched: 12. This CDR3 has 17 residues. CDR1 is KGHSH, CDR2 LQKENI, per germline.

This clonotype showed up just a few times. This chain connects TRBV20-1 to TRBJ2-4; 11 bases map to TRBD1. This CDR3 has 14 amino acids. CDR1 is DFQATT and CDR2 is SNEGSKA in the germline V gene (reference sequence). J was trimmed by 7 bases and V by 6 bases; bases with no gene match: 8. Here the CDR3 DNA reads TGCAGTGCCCCTGGTGGGACAGGGGGGAACATTCAGTACTTC. Protein product: CSAPGGTGGNIQYF.

J is TRBJ2-7 and V is TRBV12-3 or TRBV12-4; D is perhaps TRBD2 (6 bases). The CDR3 has 13 residues. Trimming took 5 bases from V and 7 from J, leaving 15 bases between them. This CDR3 is CASSPSGVGEQYF. The CDR3 DNA follows: TGTGCCAGCAGTCCGTCGGGGGTTGGGGAGCAGTACTTC.

This clonotype was detected only a few times. This rearrangement joins TRBV28 to TRBJ2-7; TRBD1 might be the D (5 bases). CDR3 length equals 15 residues. Per the germline V gene, CDR1 is MDHEN and CDR2 is SYDVKM. Trimming took 2 bases from V and 2 from J, leaving 13 bases between them. The CDR3 protein is CASSLGRAGPYEQYF. CDR3 sequence (DNA): TGTGCCAGCAGTTTAGGTAGGGCAGGGCCCTACGAGCAGTACTTC.

This clonotype was seen more than once but under ten times. This chain links TRBV25-1 with TRBJ2-3; TRBD2 agrees at 16 bases. V was pared by 7 bases and J by 4 bases, with 8 bases of the junction left unmatched. Germline-derived CDR1 and CDR2 are MGHDK and SYGVNS. This CDR3 comprises 17 residues. The CDR3: CASKSGGLAGGPDTQYF. CDR3 DNA sequence: TGTGCCAGCAAAAGCGGGGGACTAGCGGGAGGGCCAGATACGCAGTATTTT.

This clonotype was detected only a few times. The chain combines TRBV2 with TRBJ2-2, with a tentative D call TRBD1 (5 bases). The CDR3 runs 13 residues. With 4 bases removed from V and 4 bases from J, the gap between germline ends came to 7 bases. Germline CDR1 is SNHLY and CDR2 is FYNNEI. CDR3 sequence: CASSVTGTGELFF. In nucleotides, the CDR3 is TGTGCCAGCAGTGTAACAGGCACCGGGGAGCTGTTTTTT.

This clonotype showed up just a few times. This chain connects TRBV7-2 to TRBJ2-2, with TRBD1 as a possible D gene (5 bases). Germline-derived CDR1 and CDR2 are SGHTA and FQGNSA. V gave up 4 bases and J gave up 1 base, with 13 bases separating them. This CDR3 is built from 16 residues. The CDR3 here is CASSSLRTMNTGELFF. In DNA form, the CDR3 reads TGTGCCAGCAGCTCCCTGCGGACAATGAACACCGGGGAGCTGTTTTTT.

The V gene is TRBV6-1, the J gene TRBJ1-4; 9 bases fit TRBD1. V lost 6 bases, J lost 6 bases, and 5 bases stayed unmatched. Germline-derived CDR1 and CDR2 are MNHNS and SASEGT. The CDR3 contains 14 residues. The CDR3 coding sequence is TGTGCCAGCAGATTGACAGGGGGAGATGAAAAACTGTTTTTT. Translation: CASRLTGGDEKLFF.

There are a few counts of this clonotype. The chain carries TRBV10-3 and TRBJ1-1; the D gene is possibly TRBD1 (5 bases). Trimming removed 0 bases at V and 10 bases at J, with 6 bases between. The CDR3 totals 11 residues. CDR1 and CDR2 from the germline V gene are ENHRY and SYGVKD. The CDR3 loop reads CAISESGGAFF. As DNA, the CDR3 is TGTGCCATCAGTGAGTCCGGGGGAGCTTTCTTT.

This clonotype was seen a handful of times. V usage is TRBV20-1 and J usage is TRBJ2-3; no definite D call. This CDR3 is 15 amino acids long. Germline V gene lookup returns CDR1 DFQATT and CDR2 SNEGSKA (reference sequence). Trimming took off 4 bases at V and 2 bases at J, with 16 bases between the two ends. CDR3 coding DNA: TGCAGTGCTACGCGCCCCCTCGAGGCCACAGATACGCAGTATTTT. Its protein product is CSATRPLEATDTQYF.